This T cell receptor beta chain was identified during a study of pediatric ulcerative colitis. Profiled with immunoSEQ multiplex PCR; TCRdb holds only in-frame clones, not every one. The table has 57,000 or so clones, around 86% seen once. Broader study findings: Blood-rectal clonal overlap within each person was significantly higher in ulcerative colitis patients than controls.

As regards this clone: The antigen is unknown.

The sequencing input was blood. The sequence was collected from a boy younger than 18 who was a control in a study of pediatric ulcerative colitis.

The CDR3 coding sequence is TGTGCCAGCAGCTCACAGGGCCCTGGAAACACCATATATTTT. The encoded protein is CASSSQGPGNTIYF. The J gene is TRBJ1-3, the V gene TRBV7-2, with TRBD1 as a possible D gene (6 bases). Germline assignment: CDR1 SGHTA and CDR2 FQGNSA. The CDR3 has 14 amino acids. Trimming took 4 bases from V and 2 from J, leaving 9 bases between them. Together with reference TRBV7-2 and TRBJ1-3, the CDR3 gives the full variable domain: GAGVSQSPSNKVTEKGKDVELRCDPISGHTALYWYRQSLGQGLEFLIYFQGNSAPDKSGLPSDRFSAERTGGSVSTLTIQRTQQEDSAVYLCASSSQGPGNTIYFGEGSWLTVV.